This paragraph covers one TCR beta chain sequence. What it recognizes is unknown. This sample is drawn from a study of OX40 agonist ivuxolimab in advanced cancers. In the study overall: Patients were dosed with the agonistic anti-OX40 (CD134) antibody ivuxolimab. Regarding the study as a whole: Expanded clones tended on average to be more numerous among CD8+ T cells than CD4+.

CDR3 length: 15 residues. V was pared by 5 bases and J by 6 bases, with 12 bases of the junction left unmatched. Germline V gene sequence: CDR1 SGHAT, CDR2 FQNNGV. Autoimmune disease history or systemic immunosuppression meant exclusion. Samples of blood were obtained at baseline, on cycle 4 day 1, and on cycle 7 day 1. Some clones are missing from TCRdb's copy, which holds only in-frame ones; the method was immunoSEQ multiplex PCR. The data contain 30,000 to 45,000 clones, roughly 82% of them singletons. The V gene is TRBV11-2, the J gene TRBJ1-2; 7 bases match TRBD1. This clonotype was obtained from an adult with an advanced solid tumor such as melanoma, head and neck, liver or kidney cancer. The material was CD4+ or CD8+ T cells sorted from blood, obtained in a trial of the OX40 agonist ivuxolimab. CDR3 bases: TGTGCCAGCAGCAAGCCACAGGGGAGCACGGATGGCTACACCTTC. Translation: CASSKPQGSTDGYTF.